The 15 T cell receptor beta chains below come from one sample, sequenced in a study of T cell responses to AZD1222 COVID-19 vaccine. Measured with immunoSEQ multiplex PCR; TCRdb has only the in-frame clones, and not every one. The data show around 150,000 clones, about 93% seen once. The starting material was peripheral blood, obtained 28 days after the second AZD1222 dose. The receptors were gathered from an adult who received the AZD1222 COVID-19 vaccine.

The rearrangement links TRBV3-1 (or the pseudogene TRBV3-2) to TRBJ1-2; 7 bases line up with TRBD1. Germline values: CDR1 LGHDT, CDR2 YNNKEL (reference sequence). Trimming cost V 1 base and J 3 bases; bases outside gene matches: 8. The CDR3 sequence is 16 residues long. The CDR3 DNA follows: TGTGCCAGCAGCCAAGGAGTCAGGGGGATTGACTATGGCTACACCTTC. The encoded protein is CASSQGVRGIDYGYTF.

The chain uses TRBV19 and TRBJ1-1; D is ambiguous. CDR1 and CDR2 from the germline V gene are LNHDA and SQIVND (reference sequence). V lost 3 bases, J lost 3 bases, and 8 bases lay in between. The CDR3 totals 13 residues. This chain's CDR3 is CASSIVGYTEAFF. Written as DNA, the CDR3 is TGTGCCAGTAGTATCGTAGGTTACACTGAAGCTTTCTTT.

V and J are TRBV7-9 and TRBJ2-1; possibly TRBD1 for D (6 bases). The CDR3 has 18 amino acids. Germline values: CDR1 SEHNR, CDR2 FQNEAQ (reference sequence). V lost 1 base, J lost 0 bases, and 16 bases lay in between. DNA for the CDR3: TGTGCCAGCAGCTTAGTTCATCAGGGGTGGAGCTCCTACAATGAGCAGTTCTTC. Translated: CASSLVHQGWSSYNEQFF.

The chain employs TRBV28 and TRBJ1-3, with unresolved D. V lost 6 bases, J lost 0 bases, and 9 bases lay in between. Germline loops: CDR1 MDHEN, CDR2 SYDVKM. This CDR3 region has 14 residues. CDR3 DNA sequence: TGTGCCAGCAGCCCGAGATCCTCTGGAAACACCATATATTTT. Translation gives CASSPRSSGNTIYF.

The count of this clone is one. The chain combines TRBV7-2 with TRBJ2-5, with a tentative D call TRBD2 (5 bases). Trimming took off 3 bases at V and 2 bases at J, with 10 bases between the two ends. CDR3 length equals 14 residues. CDR1 SGHTA and CDR2 FQGNSA come from the germline V gene. CDR3 protein: CASSLTRDQETQYF. In nucleotides, the CDR3 is TGTGCCAGCAGCTTGACCCGGGATCAAGAGACCCAGTACTTC.

CDR3 in amino acids: CASSPNRADYNSPLHF. The CDR3 DNA reads as TGTGCCAGCTCACCAAACAGAGCTGACTATAATTCACCCCTCCACTTT. The chain recombines TRBV18 with TRBJ1-6; D call uncertain. With 2 bases removed from V and 3 bases from J, the gap between germline ends came to 11 bases. The germline V gene encodes CDR1 KGHSH and CDR2 LQKENI. The CDR3 length is 16 residues.

This clone appeared a single time. The chain employs TRBV21-1 and TRBJ1-1. TRBV21-1 constitutes a pseudogene. CDR3 size: 12 residues. Written as DNA, the CDR3 is TGTGCCGGATTAATTGGGTACACTGAAGCTTTCTTT. This encodes CAGLIGYTEAFF.

This clone was seen more than once but under ten times. The chain carries TRBV13 and TRBJ1-1; D not certain. V dropped 4 bases and J dropped 6 bases, with 15 bases sitting between them. The CDR3 has 14 amino acids. Germline-derived CDR1 and CDR2 are PRHDT and FYEKMQ (reference sequence). The CDR3 here is CASSSRPLGPEAFF. The CDR3 region has the DNA TGTGCCAGCAGCTCCCGACCCCTTGGCCCTGAAGCTTTCTTT.

The gene calls are TRBV28 and TRBJ1-4; D perhaps matches TRBD1 (5 bases). Between the trimmed V and J ends, which lost 6 bases and 11 bases, there was a span of 13 bases. Germline values: CDR1 MDHEN, CDR2 SYDVKM. The length of the CDR3 is 12 residues. CDR3 bases: TGTGCCAGCAGGGGGGGAGGGCGCAAACTGTTTTTT. Amino acids: CASRGGGRKLFF.

Details on this clone: A junction end diverges from the germline sequence, so it may reflect a read error. CDR3: CASSLGGGTTDTQYF. The CDR3 DNA reads TGTGCTAGCAGCTTAGGCGGGGGCACCACAGATACGCAGTATTTT. This chain joins TRBV7-7 and TRBJ2-3, with D possibly matching TRBD2 (7 bases). CDR1 is SSHAT, CDR2 FNYEAQ, per germline (reference sequence). The CDR3 totals 15 residues.

The genes are TRBV5-1 and TRBJ2-6, with D possibly TRBD2 on 5 matching bases. Trimming shortened V by 0 bases and J by 2 bases, and 12 bases separated the two germline ends. The CDR3 covers 17 residues. Germline CDR1 is SGHRS and CDR2 is YFSETQ. CDR3 sequence (DNA): TGCGCCAGCAGCTTGGAGGCCTTAGCGACTGGGGCCAACGTCCTGACTTTC. This translates into CASSLEALATGANVLTF.

The chain is built from TRBV3-1 (or the pseudogene TRBV3-2) and TRBJ2-1; D is unresolved. Germline V gives CDR1 LGHDT, CDR2 YNNKEL (reference sequence). Trimming took 4 bases from V and 5 from J, leaving 3 bases between them. The CDR3 sequence is 11 residues long. CDR3 residues: CASSLNNEQFF. The CDR3 region has the DNA TGTGCCAGCAGCCTAAACAATGAGCAGTTCTTC.

This clone was seen once. The chain couples TRBV23-1 to TRBJ1-1; D is unresolved. TRBV23-1 is an ORF; its function is uncertain. CDR3 length equals 13 residues. V was clipped by 9 bases and J by 1 base, with 12 bases between them. Here the CDR3 reads CARSSGGNTEAFF. CDR3 nucleotides: TGCGCCAGATCTTCGGGAGGGAACACTGAAGCTTTCTTT.

This clone was found once. This rearrangement joins TRBV6-5 to TRBJ1-6, with 7 bases matching TRBD1. This CDR3 is built from 13 residues. Germline assignment: CDR1 MNHEY and CDR2 SVGAGI. V trimming: 6 bases; J trimming: 10 bases; junction bases outside the gene matches: 6. The CDR3 sequence: CASRRTGESPLHF. The CDR3 DNA reads TGTGCCAGCAGGAGGACAGGAGAATCACCCCTCCACTTT.

This clone appeared a single time. The J gene is TRBJ1-1, the V gene TRBV7-9; 8 bases agree with TRBD1. V lost 2 bases, J lost 4 bases, and 6 bases stayed unmatched. Germline V CDR1 and CDR2: SEHNR, FQNEAQ (reference sequence). This CDR3 contains 15 residues. The CDR3 reads CASSLSQGAATEAFF. Here the CDR3 DNA reads TGTGCCAGCAGCTTATCTCAGGGGGCGGCCACTGAAGCTTTCTTT.